These 23 T cell receptor beta chains were all obtained from the same sample, sequenced in a study of OX40 agonist ivuxolimab in advanced cancers. The library relied on the immunoSEQ multiplex PCR assay. Sourced from immuneACCESS, this table was stored by TCRdb with only in-frame sequences that have V and J called. A share of the clones is absent; for the studies checked, an unresolved V gene accounts for under half, and the remainder has no known explanation. The sample table contains 74,000 or so clones; only one count was recorded for roughly 91% of them. The ten biggest clones cover around 0.3% of the sample. The sequences come from CD4+ or CD8+ T cells sorted from blood, collected in a trial of the OX40 agonist ivuxolimab. All receptors come from an adult with an advanced solid tumor such as melanoma, head and neck, liver or kidney cancer.

This sequence joins TRBV27 and TRBJ2-7; 16 bases map to TRBD2. Germline CDR1 MNHEY, CDR2 SMNVEV (reference sequence). V lost 5 bases to trimming and J lost 13 bases; unmatched junction nucleotides: 5. The CDR3 sequence is 13 residues long. The CDR3 nucleotides are TGTGCCAGCAGTATCGGGACTAGCGGGAGGGTTTACTTC. Its translation: CASSIGTSGRVYF.

The J gene is TRBJ2-7, the V gene TRBV28; TRBD1 matches 7 bases. The CDR3 is made up of 14 amino acids. Germline V lookup: CDR1 MDHEN, CDR2 SYDVKM. J gave up 3 bases and V 6 bases, and 8 bases lay outside the gene matches. CDR3 sequence: CASRTGTVLYEQYF. CDR3 sequence (DNA): TGTGCCAGCAGAACCGGGACAGTCCTCTACGAGCAGTACTTC.

The chain has TRBV21-1 and TRBJ2-7; TRBD2, the table's D call, was not compared with the DNA. TRBV21-1 is shown as a pseudogene. The CDR3 totals 15 residues. The CDR3 protein is CASSRPSGSAYEQYF. In DNA, the CDR3 is TGTGCCAGCAGCAGACCCAGCGGGAGTGCCTACGAGCAGTACTTC.

V gene TRBV18 combines with J gene TRBJ2-1; D gene ambiguous. Trimming left V 3 bases short and J 5 bases short, with 8 bases between. Germline loops: CDR1 KGHSH, CDR2 LQKENI. The CDR3 extends over 13 amino acids. The CDR3 spells CASSPSKDNEQFF. CDR3 in DNA: TGTGCCAGCTCACCGTCGAAAGACAATGAGCAGTTCTTC.

This chain links TRBV28 with TRBJ1-5; 8 bases are a match to TRBD1. CDR1 and CDR2 (germline): MDHEN, SYDVKM. V trimming: 5 bases; J trimming: 4 bases; junction bases outside the gene matches: 7. The CDR3 loop spans 15 amino acids. CDR3 in amino acids: CASSPPTGVNQPQHF. The CDR3 DNA reads as TGTGCCAGCAGTCCCCCGACAGGGGTGAATCAGCCCCAGCATTTT. Supplemented by reference TRBV28 and TRBJ1-5, the full variable domain reads DVKVTQSSRYLVKRTGEKVFLECVQDMDHENMFWYRQDPGLGLRLIYFSYDVKMKEKGDIPEGYSVSREKKERFSLILESASTNQTSMYLCASSPPTGVNQPQHFGDGTRLSIL.

This clone was found once. The V gene is TRBV4-1, the J gene TRBJ1-4; TRBD1 matches 10 bases. J gave up 8 bases and V 7 bases, and 13 bases lay outside the gene matches. The CDR3 is 16 residues long. Germline V gene sequence: CDR1 MGHRA, CDR2 YSYEKL. The CDR3 nucleotides read TGCGCCAGCACCGCCGGGACAGGGGAGAATTGGGAAAAACTGTTTTTT. Its protein product is CASTAGTGENWEKLFF.

The chain recombines TRBV28 with TRBJ1-5; D call uncertain. This CDR3 has 12 amino acids. CDR1 and CDR2 (germline): MDHEN, SYDVKM. Between the trimmed V and J ends, which lost 7 bases and 1 base, there was a span of 5 bases. The DNA of the CDR3 is TGTGCCAGCATGGAGAGCAATCAGCCCCAGCATTTT. It translates to CASMESNQPQHF.

The chain employs TRBV9 and TRBJ2-7, with 8 positions matching TRBD2. Per the germline V gene, CDR1 is SGDLS and CDR2 is YYNGEE. This CDR3 region has 15 residues. Losses at the gene ends were 0 bases for V and 3 bases for J; bases not matched to a gene: 5. The CDR3 bases are TGTGCCAGCAGCGTAGCCGGGACTAGAGACTACGAGCAGTACTTC. This encodes CASSVAGTRDYEQYF.

This clone was observed a handful of times. The V and J genes are TRBV5-4 and TRBJ1-5; tentatively, D is TRBD1 (5 bases). CDR1 SGHNT and CDR2 YYREEE come from the germline V gene (reference sequence). CDR3 size: 12 residues. Trimming left V 3 bases short and J 6 bases short, with 7 bases between. CDR3 nucleotide sequence: TGTGCCAGCAGCTATGACAGTCAGCCCCAGCATTTT. This gives the protein CASSYDSQPQHF.

J is TRBJ1-4 and V is TRBV19, with TRBD1 as a possible D gene (5 bases). The ends were cut back, 5 bases at V and 3 bases at J, with 10 bases in the middle. In germline, CDR1 is LNHDA, CDR2 SQIVND (reference sequence). This CDR3 is built from 14 residues. The CDR3 DNA follows: TGTGCCAGTAGTCAGGGCTTGGCTAATGAAAAACTGTTTTTT. Its translation is CASSQGLANEKLFF.

This clone was observed a single time. The chain links TRBV15 to TRBJ1-3, with TRBD1 identical over 7 bases. The trim removed 3 bases at V and 0 bases at J, leaving 8 bases unmatched. Germline lookup yields CDR1 LNHNV and CDR2 YYDKDF (reference sequence). The CDR3 has 17 residues. Here the CDR3 reads CATSRGGQIFSGNTIYF. As DNA, the CDR3 is TGTGCCACCAGCAGGGGGGGACAGATTTTCTCTGGAAACACCATATATTTT.

This chain uses TRBV6-1 with TRBJ2-7; tentatively, D is TRBD1 (5 bases). The CDR3 has 13 residues. V was clipped by 6 bases and J by 11 bases, with 20 bases between them. The germline V gene encodes CDR1 MNHNS and CDR2 SASEGT. The CDR3 spells CASSKNSQVWEYF. Here the CDR3 DNA reads TGTGCCAGCAGCAAAAACTCACAGGTTTGGGAGTACTTC.

The chain employs TRBV18 and TRBJ2-3; TRBD2 is a possible D gene (6 bases). V lost 0 bases and J lost 0, with 10 bases in between. The CDR3 covers 16 residues. Germline lookup yields CDR1 KGHSH and CDR2 LQKENI. CDR3 region: CASSPPGGPSTDTQYF. CDR3 DNA: TGTGCCAGCTCACCACCGGGGGGACCAAGCACAGATACGCAGTATTTT.

There are a few counts of this clone. This chain joins TRBV28 and TRBJ1-1; D is undetermined. The CDR3 consists of 13 residues. CDR1 is MDHEN, CDR2 SYDVKM, per germline. V was cut by 2 bases and J by 2 bases, with 6 bases left in between. The CDR3 DNA is TGTGCCAGCAGTTTACAGCGAAACACTGAAGCTTTCTTT. Protein: CASSLQRNTEAFF.

The chain is built from TRBV11-3 and TRBJ2-2, with TRBD2 matching 7 bases. CDR1 is SGHNT and CDR2 is YENEEA in the germline V gene. CDR3 length: 14 amino acids. The V segment lost 5 bases and the J segment 6 bases; nucleotides outside the gene matches: 6. The CDR3 DNA reads TGTGCCAGCAGCCCGGGGGGAGTGGCCGGGGAGCTGTTTTTT. This sequence encodes CASSPGGVAGELFF.

The CDR3 DNA follows: TGCGCCAGCAGTGAGCTGACAGGGAATACCCGGAACACTGAAGCTTTCTTT. Residues: CASSELTGNTRNTEAFF. The chain links TRBV10-2 to TRBJ1-1, with TRBD1 matching over 7 bases. With 2 bases clipped from V and 1 base from J, the junction kept 10 bases outside the gene matches. Germline V gene sequence: CDR1 WSHSY, CDR2 SAAADI. The CDR3 runs to 17 residues.

CDR3 amino acids: CASSISGNYGYTF. CDR3 in DNA: TGTGCCAGTAGTATTTCAGGGAACTATGGCTACACCTTC. The V gene is TRBV19, the J gene TRBJ1-2; maybe TRBD1 (5 bases). This CDR3 has 13 residues. Trimming stripped 3 bases from V and 2 bases from J, with 7 bases between. CDR1 and CDR2 from the germline V gene are LNHDA and SQIVND (reference sequence).

The V call is TRBV18, the J call TRBJ2-3; 8 nucleotides agree with TRBD1. J gave up 4 bases and V 3 bases, and 6 bases lay outside the gene matches. Germline CDR1 reads KGHSH; CDR2 reads LQKENI. The CDR3 extends over 15 amino acids. The CDR3 protein is CASSPDRVRADTQYF. As DNA, the CDR3 is TGTGCCAGCTCACCGGACAGGGTCCGGGCAGATACGCAGTATTTT.

The genes are TRBV7-2 and TRBJ2-2, with TRBD2 identical over 10 bases. Germline loops: CDR1 SGHTA, CDR2 FQGNSA. CDR3 size: 15 residues. V was pared by 6 bases and J by 6 bases, with 7 bases of the junction left unmatched. The chain's CDR3 is CASRLSLAGAGELFF. In DNA, the CDR3 is TGTGCCAGCAGACTGAGCCTAGCGGGAGCCGGGGAGCTGTTTTTT. Drawing the rest from reference TRBV7-2 and TRBJ2-2, the complete variable domain is GAGVSQSPSNKVTEKGKDVELRCDPISGHTALYWYRQSLGQGLEFLIYFQGNSAPDKSGLPSDRFSAERTGGSVSTLTIQRTQQEDSAVYLCASRLSLAGAGELFFGEGSRLTVL.

The rearrangement joins TRBV5-6 to TRBJ2-7, with 10 bases that match TRBD1. Per the germline V gene, CDR1 is SGHDT and CDR2 is YYEEEE. The junction had 15 bases not matched to a gene; V was cut back by 4 bases and J by 11 bases. The CDR3 consists of 15 residues. This CDR3 is CASSTFDRGLRREYF. For the CDR3, the DNA is TGTGCCAGCAGCACCTTCGACAGGGGGCTCCGAAGGGAGTACTTC.

The chain carries TRBV19 and TRBJ2-1; D gene unclear. Germline CDR1 and CDR2: LNHDA and SQIVND (reference sequence). The CDR3 totals 14 residues. V lost 7 bases, J lost 0 bases, and 10 bases lay in between. The CDR3, as DNA: TGTGCCAGTAAAAGGGATTACTCCTACAATGAGCAGTTCTTC. Its translation: CASKRDYSYNEQFF.

The chain has TRBV18 and TRBJ2-3, with 13 bases fitting TRBD2. Trimming took 1 base from V and 0 from J; bases not matched to a gene: 4. This CDR3 spans 18 amino acids. Looked up from germline, CDR1 is KGHSH and CDR2 is LQKENI. The CDR3 coding sequence is TGTGCCAGCTCACCACAGGGACTAGCGGGAACTAGCACAGATACGCAGTATTTT. It yields the protein CASSPQGLAGTSTDTQYF.

V usage is TRBV2 and J usage is TRBJ2-1; 12 positions match TRBD2. The CDR3 sequence is 15 residues long. With V trimmed by 8 bases and J by 5 bases, 7 bases remained unmatched. CDR1 and CDR2 from the germline V gene are SNHLY and FYNNEI. CDR3 in amino acids: CASYLGLAGHNEQFF. CDR3 nucleotides: TGTGCCAGCTACTTGGGACTAGCGGGCCACAATGAGCAGTTCTTC.